The 21 T cell receptor beta chains below come from one sample, sequenced in a study of cytomegalovirus exposure and HLA in healthy donors. 60 Vbeta and 13 Jbeta primers were used in PCR. Clones were sequenced by immunoSEQ multiplex PCR, and TCRdb holds only the in-frame ones, with some missing. Among fewer than 110,000 clones listed, 70% to 85% were seen once. The specimen sequenced was PBMCs. The receptors shown here come from a male donor in good health and CMV-seronegative.

The V gene is TRBV7-8, the J gene TRBJ2-2, with D possibly being TRBD1 (6 bases). V lost 5 bases to trimming and J lost 1 base, with 11 bases between them. Germline loops: CDR1 SGHVS, CDR2 FQNEAQ. CDR3 length: 15 amino acids. CDR3 bases: TGTGCCAGCAGCCGGGACATTTTGAACACCGGGGAGCTGTTTTTT. Protein product: CASSRDILNTGELFF.

The chain combines TRBV27 with TRBJ2-3, with 8 bases identical to TRBD1. From germline, CDR1 is MNHEY and CDR2 SMNVEV (reference sequence). The junction had 7 bases not matched to a gene; V was cut back by 0 bases and J by 2 bases. This CDR3 spans 17 amino acids. The CDR3 is CASSLSIQGAITDTQYF. CDR3 DNA: TGTGCCAGCAGTTTATCGATCCAGGGGGCGATCACAGATACGCAGTATTTT.

This sequence joins TRBV19 and TRBJ2-5, with 11 bases fitting TRBD2. CDR1 and CDR2 (germline): LNHDA, SQIVND (reference sequence). V lost 4 bases to trimming and J lost 4 bases; unmatched junction nucleotides: 8. CDR3 length: 16 residues. The CDR3 sequence: CASSTRTSGLPETQYF. The CDR3 coding sequence is TGTGCCAGTAGTACCCGGACTAGCGGGCTCCCAGAGACCCAGTACTTC.

This clone was observed once. The CDR3 region has the DNA TGTGCCGTAGGGAGGGGTGGAGAGAACACTGAAGCTTTCTTT. Translating gives CAVGRGGENTEAFF. The chain uses TRBV27 and TRBJ1-1, with a possible D match to TRBD1 (5 bases). Germline loops: CDR1 MNHEY, CDR2 SMNVEV (reference sequence). The CDR3 totals 14 residues. The V gene lost 11 bases and the J gene lost 1 base, with 17 bases spanning the gap.

The chain employs TRBV10-1 and TRBJ1-3; possibly TRBD1 for D (5 bases). There are 14 residues in the CDR3. Germline loops: CDR1 WNHNN, CDR2 SYGVQD (reference sequence). V dropped 6 bases and J dropped 0 bases, with 9 bases sitting between them. CDR3: CASSETDSGNTIYF. CDR3 bases: TGCGCCAGCAGCGAGACAGACTCTGGAAACACCATATATTTT.

This sequence joins TRBV19 and TRBJ1-5; D unclear. The CDR3 consists of 12 residues. The germline CDR1 and CDR2 sequences are LNHDA and SQIVND (reference sequence). Deletions cut 4 bases from V and 5 bases from J, with 6 bases between. The DNA of the CDR3 is TGTGCCAGTAGTACCCTGTATCAGCCCCAGCATTTT. Residues: CASSTLYQPQHF.

The chain links TRBV4-1 to TRBJ1-5, with TRBD1 matching 8 bases. From germline, CDR1 is MGHRA and CDR2 YSYEKL. CDR3 length: 14 residues. The V and J ends lost 6 bases and 1 base, in that order; junction bases with no gene match: 2. The chain's CDR3 is CASSRQGSNQPQHF. For the CDR3, the DNA is TGCGCCAGCAGTCGACAGGGGAGCAATCAGCCCCAGCATTTT.

The chain combines TRBV6-1 with TRBJ2-3; D gene uncertain. This CDR3 spans 13 amino acids. Trimming shortened V by 8 bases and J by 4 bases, and 13 bases separated the two germline ends. Looked up from germline, CDR1 is MNHNS and CDR2 is SASEGT. The CDR3 DNA is TGTGCCAGCGGCCCGCACCCCCCAGATACGCAGTATTTT. It is translated as CASGPHPPDTQYF.

This clone occurred a few times. The chain couples TRBV19 to TRBJ1-1; TRBD1 agrees at 8 bases. The junction had 5 bases not matched to a gene; V was cut back by 6 bases and J by 2 bases. Per the germline V gene, CDR1 is LNHDA and CDR2 is SQIVND (reference sequence). CDR3 size: 14 residues. The CDR3 protein is CASRTGQVNTEAFF. In DNA, the CDR3 is TGTGCCAGTAGAACGGGACAGGTAAACACTGAAGCTTTCTTT.

The chain joins TRBV30 to TRBJ2-5, with 7 bases matching TRBD2. J lost 1 base, V lost 3 bases, and 5 bases had no gene match. The length of the CDR3 is 14 residues. Looked up from germline, CDR1 is GTSNPN and CDR2 is SVGIG (reference sequence). Here the CDR3 reads CAWSGTGGQETQYF. The CDR3 DNA is TGTGCCTGGAGCGGGACGGGAGGCCAAGAGACCCAGTACTTC.

This chain links TRBV7-9 with TRBJ2-2, with D possibly being TRBD2 (6 bases). Trimming cost V 3 bases and J 6 bases, with 11 bases left between them. The germline CDR1 and CDR2 sequences are SEHNR and FQNEAQ (reference sequence). CDR3 length equals 14 residues. The CDR3 DNA follows: TGTGCCAGCAGCTTCGTTGGCGGGGCCGGGGAGCTGTTTTTT. Translation gives CASSFVGGAGELFF.

V usage is TRBV5-6 and J usage is TRBJ2-3; 8 bases agree with TRBD1. Germline V CDR1 and CDR2: SGHDT, YYEEEE. The CDR3 sequence is 13 residues long. J was trimmed by 5 bases and V by 4 bases; bases with no gene match: 3. The CDR3 protein is CASSLTGVDTQYF. The CDR3 nucleotides read TGTGCCAGCAGCCTGACAGGGGTAGATACGCAGTATTTT.

The rearrangement joins TRBV10-1 to TRBJ1-2, with TRBD1 matching over 10 bases. CDR3 length: 17 residues. V gave up 7 bases and J gave up 3 bases; unmatched junction bases: 14. CDR1 is WNHNN and CDR2 is SYGVQD in the germline V gene (reference sequence). CDR3 coding DNA: TGCGCCAGCACCAACCCTCGACAGGGGGCGCGGGACTATGGCTACACCTTC. It yields the protein CASTNPRQGARDYGYTF.

The V call is TRBV5-6, the J call TRBJ1-3; no clear D. The CDR3 has 15 residues. The V gene's germline CDR1 is SGHDT and CDR2 YYEEEE. The V and J ends lost 1 base and 4 bases respectively, with 12 bases between them. This CDR3 is CASSLRQVGGNTIYF. CDR3 sequence (DNA): TGTGCCAGCAGCTTGCGTCAGGTCGGAGGAAACACCATATATTTT.

This clone was picked up a small number of times. This rearrangement joins TRBV19 to TRBJ1-5, with 8 bases lining up with TRBD1. This CDR3 contains 13 residues. CDR1 and CDR2 from the germline V gene are LNHDA and SQIVND (reference sequence). The CDR3 region is CATQTGGNQPQHF. The CDR3 coding sequence is TGTGCAACTCAGACAGGGGGCAATCAGCCCCAGCATTTT.

This clone was seen a handful of times. The gene calls are TRBV6-4 and TRBJ2-5; weak D call: TRBD2 (6 bases). V lost 8 bases to trimming and J lost 1 base, with 17 bases between them. This CDR3 is 15 amino acids long. The germline V gene has CDR1 MRHNA and CDR2 SNTAGT. CDR3: CASYGWGGVQETQYF. In nucleotides, the CDR3 is TGTGCCAGCTACGGGTGGGGCGGGGTCCAAGAGACCCAGTACTTC.

V and J are TRBV6-1 and TRBJ2-1; TRBD2 aligns across 12 bases. V dropped 2 bases and J dropped 7; count of bases not matched to a gene: 6. The CDR3 has 16 amino acids. Germline loops: CDR1 MNHNS, CDR2 SASEGT. CDR3 sequence reads: CASSERRLAGENEQFF. Here the CDR3 DNA reads TGTGCCAGCAGTGAACGACGACTAGCGGGAGAAAATGAGCAGTTCTTC.

This chain links TRBV19 with TRBJ1-5; perhaps TRBD1 as D (5 bases). V lost 6 bases, J lost 0 bases, and 15 bases lay in between. In germline, CDR1 is LNHDA, CDR2 SQIVND (reference sequence). The CDR3 runs 16 residues. The DNA for the CDR3 is TGTGCCAGTAGGTCTCAGGGAACCCCTAGCAATCAGCCCCAGCATTTT. It encodes CASRSQGTPSNQPQHF.

This chain joins TRBV4-2 and TRBJ2-1, with a possible D match to TRBD2 (6 bases). Germline CDR1 LGHNA, CDR2 YNFKEQ. V lost 1 base, J lost 8 bases, and 15 bases lay in between. This CDR3 is 15 amino acids long. In DNA, the CDR3 is TGTGCCAGCAGCCAAGCTTACGGGAGCAGGGATGAGCAGTTCTTC. Its protein is CASSQAYGSRDEQFF.

The chain links TRBV7-2 to TRBJ1-2; possible D gene TRBD1, 6 bases. This CDR3 contains 15 residues. Deletions cut 5 bases from V and 4 bases from J, with 17 bases between. Germline CDR1 SGHTA, CDR2 FQGNSA. As DNA, the CDR3 is TGTGCCAGCAGCAGAGAAGGGACAAAGAGCTATGGCTACACCTTC. This translates into CASSREGTKSYGYTF.

In its sample, this clone was seen once. The rearrangement joins TRBV18 to TRBJ1-1; the match to TRBD1 covers 7 bases. The ends lost 6 bases at V and 4 bases at J; junction bases unmatched: 11. The V gene's germline CDR1 is KGHSH and CDR2 LQKENI. The CDR3 has 15 amino acids. The CDR3 DNA reads TGTGCCAGCTCCCAGGCAGGGGGGAGGTTCACTGAAGCTTTCTTT. Its translation: CASSQAGGRFTEAFF.